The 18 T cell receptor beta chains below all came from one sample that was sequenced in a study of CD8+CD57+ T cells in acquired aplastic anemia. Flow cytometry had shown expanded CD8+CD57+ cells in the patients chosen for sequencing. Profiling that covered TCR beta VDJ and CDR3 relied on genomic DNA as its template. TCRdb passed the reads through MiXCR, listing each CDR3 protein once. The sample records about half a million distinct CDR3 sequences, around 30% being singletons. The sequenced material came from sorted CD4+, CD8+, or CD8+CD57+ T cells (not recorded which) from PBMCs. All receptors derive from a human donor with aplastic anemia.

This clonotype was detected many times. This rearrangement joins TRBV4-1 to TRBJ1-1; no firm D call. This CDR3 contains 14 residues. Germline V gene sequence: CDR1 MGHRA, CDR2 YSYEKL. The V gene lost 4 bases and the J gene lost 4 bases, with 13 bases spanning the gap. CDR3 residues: CASSRSDMTTEAFF. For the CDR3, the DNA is TGCGCCAGCAGCCGATCCGACATGACCACTGAAGCTTTCTTT.

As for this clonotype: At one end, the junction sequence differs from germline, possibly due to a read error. The DNA for the CDR3 is TGTGCCAGCAGTGCATCGACAGGGTCTGGAAACACCATATATTTT. Amino acids: CASSASTGSGNTIYF. This chain links TRBV10-3 with TRBJ1-3, with 7 bases aligning to TRBD1. Germline V gene data show CDR1 as ENHRY and CDR2 as SYGVKD. The CDR3 runs to 15 residues.

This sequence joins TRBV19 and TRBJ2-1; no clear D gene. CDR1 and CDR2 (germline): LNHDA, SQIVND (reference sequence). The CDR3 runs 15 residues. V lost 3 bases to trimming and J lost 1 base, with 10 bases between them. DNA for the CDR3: TGTGCCAGTAGTATTATCCCAGGTTCCTACAATGAGCAGTTCTTC. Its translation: CASSIIPGSYNEQFF.

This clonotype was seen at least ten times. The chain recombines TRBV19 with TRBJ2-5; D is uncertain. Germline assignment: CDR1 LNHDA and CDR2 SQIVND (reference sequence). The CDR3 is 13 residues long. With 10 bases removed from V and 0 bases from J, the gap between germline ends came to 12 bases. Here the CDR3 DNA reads TGTGCCACGTGGTCTTCGTACCAAGAGACCCAGTACTTC. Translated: CATWSSYQETQYF.

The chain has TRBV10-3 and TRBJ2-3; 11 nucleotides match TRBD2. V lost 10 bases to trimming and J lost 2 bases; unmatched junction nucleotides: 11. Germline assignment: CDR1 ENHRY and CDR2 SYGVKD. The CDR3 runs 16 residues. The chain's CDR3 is CATRQGLAAPTDTQYF. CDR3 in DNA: TGTGCCACACGACAGGGACTAGCGGCCCCCACAGATACGCAGTATTTT.

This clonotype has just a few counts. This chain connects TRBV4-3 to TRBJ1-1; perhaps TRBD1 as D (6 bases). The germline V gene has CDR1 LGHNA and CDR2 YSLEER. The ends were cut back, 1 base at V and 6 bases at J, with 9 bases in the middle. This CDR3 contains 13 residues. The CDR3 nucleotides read TGCGCCAGCAGCCAAGTGGACAGCTCTGAAGCTTTCTTT. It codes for CASSQVDSSEAFF.

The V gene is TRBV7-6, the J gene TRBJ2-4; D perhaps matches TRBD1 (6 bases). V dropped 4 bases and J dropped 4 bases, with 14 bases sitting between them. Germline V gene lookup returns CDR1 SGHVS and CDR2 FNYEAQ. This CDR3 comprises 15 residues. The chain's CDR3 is CASSSGQGTKNIQYF. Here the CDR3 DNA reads TGTGCCAGCAGCTCGGGACAAGGAACAAAAAACATTCAGTACTTC.

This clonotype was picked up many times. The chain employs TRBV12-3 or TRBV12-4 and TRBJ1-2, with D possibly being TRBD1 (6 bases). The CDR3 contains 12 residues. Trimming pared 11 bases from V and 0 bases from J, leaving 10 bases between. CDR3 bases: TGTGCCGGACAGTCGACTAACTATGGCTACACCTTC. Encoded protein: CAGQSTNYGYTF.

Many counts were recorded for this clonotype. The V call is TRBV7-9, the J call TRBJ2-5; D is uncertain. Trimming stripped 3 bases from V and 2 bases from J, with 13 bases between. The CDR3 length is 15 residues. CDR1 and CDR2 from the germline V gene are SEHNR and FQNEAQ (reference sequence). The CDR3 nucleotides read TGTGCCAGCAGCTTTTCGGCAAGGAGTCAAGAGACCCAGTACTTC. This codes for CASSFSARSQETQYF.

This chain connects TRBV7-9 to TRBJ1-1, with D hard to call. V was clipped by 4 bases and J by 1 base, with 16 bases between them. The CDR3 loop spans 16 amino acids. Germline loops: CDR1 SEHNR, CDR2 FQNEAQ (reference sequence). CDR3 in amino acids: CASSSQGLTGNTEAFF. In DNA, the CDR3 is TGTGCCAGCAGCTCCCAAGGGTTGACGGGGAACACTGAAGCTTTCTTT. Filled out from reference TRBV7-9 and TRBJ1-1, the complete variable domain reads DTGVSQNPRHKITKRGQNVTFRCDPISEHNRLYWYRQTLGQGPEFLTYFQNEAQLEKSRLLSDRFSAERPKGSFSTLEIQRTEQGDSAMYLCASSSQGLTGNTEAFFGQGTRLTVV.

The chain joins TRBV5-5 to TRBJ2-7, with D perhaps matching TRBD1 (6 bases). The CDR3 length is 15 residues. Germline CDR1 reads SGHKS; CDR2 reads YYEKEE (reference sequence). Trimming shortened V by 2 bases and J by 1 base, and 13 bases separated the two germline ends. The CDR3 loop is CASSFVGTSSYEQYF. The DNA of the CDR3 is TGTGCCAGCAGCTTTGTTGGGACATCTTCCTACGAGCAGTACTTC.

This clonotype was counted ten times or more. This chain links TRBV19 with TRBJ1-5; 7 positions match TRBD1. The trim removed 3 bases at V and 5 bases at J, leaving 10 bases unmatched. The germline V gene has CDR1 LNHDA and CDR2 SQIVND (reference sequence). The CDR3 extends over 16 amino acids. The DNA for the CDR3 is TGTGCCAGTAGTATTCGGGGCAGGGGGGAGCATCAGCCCCAGCATTTT. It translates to CASSIRGRGEHQPQHF. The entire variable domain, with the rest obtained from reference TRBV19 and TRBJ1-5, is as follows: DGGITQSPKYLFRKEGQNVTLSCEQNLNHDAMYWYRQDPGQGLRLIYYSQIVNDFQKGDIAEGYSVSREKKESFPLTVTSAQKNPTAFYLCASSIRGRGEHQPQHFGDGTRLSIL.

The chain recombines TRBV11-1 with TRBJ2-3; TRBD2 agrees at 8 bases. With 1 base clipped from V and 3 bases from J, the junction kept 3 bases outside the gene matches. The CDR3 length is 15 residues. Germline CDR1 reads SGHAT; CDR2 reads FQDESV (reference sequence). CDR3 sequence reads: CASSLGSGTTDTQYF. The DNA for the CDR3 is TGTGCCAGCAGCTTAGGTAGCGGGACTACAGATACGCAGTATTTT.

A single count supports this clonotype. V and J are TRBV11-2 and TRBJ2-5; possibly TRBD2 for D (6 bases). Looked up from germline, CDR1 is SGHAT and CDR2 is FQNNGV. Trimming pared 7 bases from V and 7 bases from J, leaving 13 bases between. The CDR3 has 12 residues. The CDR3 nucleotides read TGTGCCAGCACTGGGGGGTTGGGGACCCAGTACTTC. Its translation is CASTGGLGTQYF.

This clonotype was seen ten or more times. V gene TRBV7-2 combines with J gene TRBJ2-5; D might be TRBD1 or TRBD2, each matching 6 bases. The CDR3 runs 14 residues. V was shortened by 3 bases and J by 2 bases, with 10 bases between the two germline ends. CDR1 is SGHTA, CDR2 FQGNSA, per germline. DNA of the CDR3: TGTGCCAGCAGCTTCGGGGGCGGGCAAGAGACCCAGTACTTC. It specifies CASSFGGGQETQYF. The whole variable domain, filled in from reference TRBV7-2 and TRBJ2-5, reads GAGVSQSPSNKVTEKGKDVELRCDPISGHTALYWYRQSLGQGLEFLIYFQGNSAPDKSGLPSDRFSAERTGGSVSTLTIQRTQQEDSAVYLCASSFGGGQETQYFGPGTRLLVL.

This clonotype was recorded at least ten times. CDR3 nucleotides: TGTGCCAGCAGCCATCAGGGTGGTGGAAACACCATATATTTT. Protein product: CASSHQGGGNTIYF. The chain recombines TRBV7-9 with TRBJ1-3; tentative D call: TRBD1 (5 bases). The CDR3 sequence is 14 residues long. V lost 5 bases and J 3 bases, leaving 11 bases between the germline ends. CDR1 and CDR2 (germline): SEHNR, FQNEAQ (reference sequence).

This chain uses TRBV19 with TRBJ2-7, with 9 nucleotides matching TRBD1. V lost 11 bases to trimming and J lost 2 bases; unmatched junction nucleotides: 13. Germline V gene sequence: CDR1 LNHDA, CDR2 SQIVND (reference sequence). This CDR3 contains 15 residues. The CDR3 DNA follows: TGTGCCTGGAGTCTCGGACAGGGGTCAACCTACGAGCAGTACTTC. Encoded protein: CAWSLGQGSTYEQYF.

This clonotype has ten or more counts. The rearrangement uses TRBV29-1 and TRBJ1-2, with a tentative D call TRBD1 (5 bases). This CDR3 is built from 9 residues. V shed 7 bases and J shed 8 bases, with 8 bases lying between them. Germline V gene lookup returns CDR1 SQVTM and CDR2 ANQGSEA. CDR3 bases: TGCAGCGCCGAGGGGGGCTACACCTTC. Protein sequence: CSAEGGYTF.